This is a list of T cell receptor beta chains from one sample in a study of cytomegalovirus exposure and HLA in healthy donors. TCRdb's table, derived via immunoSEQ multiplex PCR, lists solely in-frame clones and lacks some. The sample lists about 98,000 clones, more than 60% seen once, with approximately 15% in the top ten. The sequenced material came from PBMCs. The receptors derive from a man aged 55 to 70 in good health and CMV-seropositive. The CDR3 runs from the conserved cysteine through the conserved F or W. Fields, in order: V gene, J gene, D gene, clone size, CDR3 DNA, CDR3 protein. The D gene is left open where the match is weak. Part of the rows lack a size; the others show once, few, many or a class for expanded clones.

>TRBV2|TRBJ1-1|TRBD1|NA
TGTGCCAGCAGTCCTGACAGGGGTGCTGAAGCTTTCTTT
CASSPDRGAEAFF
>TRBV10-1|TRBJ1-6|NA|NA
TGCGCCAGTGAGAGAAAAACAGGGTTTCATTCACCCCTCCACTTT
CASERKTGFHSPLHF
>TRBV11-2|TRBJ2-1|NA|NA
TGTGCCAGCAGCCCCTTGACAGGAAACAATGAGCAGTTCTTC
CASSPLTGNNEQFF
>TRBV28|TRBJ1-2|NA|NA
TGTGCCAGCAGTTCATATCAGGGCTATGGCTACACCTTC
CASSSYQGYGYTF
>TRBV15|TRBJ2-7|NA|NA
TGTGCCACCAGCAGAGATGCGGTGAGCTCCTACGAGCAGTACTTC
CATSRDAVSSYEQYF
>TRBV6-6|TRBJ1-3|NA|few
TGTGCCAGCAGTACCCTCTCAGGGATCCGAAACACCATATATTTT
CASSTLSGIRNTIYF
>TRBV4-2|TRBJ1-2|TRBD1|NA
TGTGCCAGCAGCCGAGTCCCGGGACAGGATAACTATGGCTACACCTTC
CASSRVPGQDNYGYTF
>TRBV10-2|TRBJ2-7|NA|NA
TGCGCCAGCACCACGGGCTACGAGCAGTACTTC
CASTTGYEQYF
>TRBV5-6|TRBJ1-5|TRBD1|NA
TGTGCCAGCAGCCTATGGACAGGTGGGAATCAGCCCCAGCATTTT
CASSLWTGGNQPQHF
>TRBV4-3|TRBJ2-2|NA|NA
TGCGCCAGCAGCCAAGATAACCCGGGCACCGGGGAGCTGTTTTTT
CASSQDNPGTGELFF
>TRBV4-1|TRBJ2-1|NA|NA
TGCGCCAGCAGCTGGGGGCCCCTAGCCGGGAACGAGCAGTTCTTC
CASSWGPLAGNEQFF
>TRBV5-6|TRBJ2-3|NA|NA
TGTGCCAGCAGCGTCGGAGATACGCAGTATTTT
CASSVGDTQYF
>TRBV28|TRBJ1-5|TRBD1|NA
TGTGCCAGCAGTTTGCCCTTCACGACAGGGCGCAATCAGCCCCAGCATTTT
CASSLPFTTGRNQPQHF
>TRBV6-5|TRBJ1-6|TRBD1|once
TGCGCCAGCAGTTACTCGGGACAGGGTGAATCACCCCTCCACTTT
CASSYSGQGESPLHF
>TRBV11-3|TRBJ1-1|NA|NA
TGTGCCAGCAGCTCGGAGATGAACACTGAAGCTTTCTTT
CASSSEMNTEAFF
>TRBV19|TRBJ2-2|TRBD1|NA
TGTGCCAGTAGTATTAGGGGGACAGGGGTGAACACCGGGGAGCTGTTTTTT
CASSIRGTGVNTGELFF
>TRBV6-5|TRBJ1-3|NA|few
TGTGCCAGCAGTTTAGGGGGCTCTGGAAACACCATATATTTT
CASSLGGSGNTIYF
>TRBV5-4|TRBJ2-3|TRBD1|NA
TGTGCCAGCAGCCTTAGGACAGGCGGAAGCCGGTATTTT
CASSLRTGGSRYF
>TRBV25-1|TRBJ1-6|TRBD1|few
TGTGCCAGCAGTTGGGACAGAGATAATTCACCCCTCCACTTT
CASSWDRDNSPLHF
>TRBV7-8|TRBJ1-5|NA|NA
TGTGCCAGCATCCATCTACAGAGTCAGGACAATCAGGCTCAGCCCCAGCATTTT
CASIHLQSQDNQAQPQHF
>TRBV19|TRBJ2-5|TRBD2|NA
TGTGCCAGTAGTCCCACTAGCGGGGGACCTGGCGTGACCCAGTACTTC
CASSPTSGGPGVTQYF
>TRBV2|TRBJ2-3|TRBD1|NA
TGTGCCAGCAGCCCCAGGGGGCAGGGATCAGATACGCAGTATTTT
CASSPRGQGSDTQYF
>TRBV7-8|TRBJ1-5|NA|NA
TGTGCCAGCAGCGCAATAATAGTCCTCGGCGGGCAGCCCCAGCATTTT
CASSAIIVLGGQPQHF
>TRBV30|TRBJ1-4|NA|few
TGTGCCTGGAGTGTACCGGGTGTTCATGAAAAACTGTTTTTT
CAWSVPGVHEKLFF
>TRBV7-8|TRBJ1-2|TRBD1|NA
TGTGCCAGCAGCTCTTATTTCACCGGGACAGGGGGCGACTATGGCTACACCTTC
CASSSYFTGTGGDYGYTF
>TRBV5-4|TRBJ2-5|TRBD2|NA
TGTGCCAGCAGCTTGGAGGGCGGGGGGGGAGGCGAGACCCAGTACTTC
CASSLEGGGGGETQYF